Sequencing of this T cell receptor (beta chain) was carried out in a study of blood T cell repertoires in COVID-19 (dated by TCRdb to between 2020 and 2021). For context, the study as a whole: The collaborator samples originated in the United States, Italy and Spain and spanned the acute and convalescent phases of COVID-19. A de-identified subject ID, COVID-19 status, age in years and sex were almost always included in the sample metadata. The material from the prospective study consisted of cDNA or gDNA derived from T cells, B-cell-depleted T cells, or PBMCs. A freely available public database, intended as a resource for researchers studying the immune response to SARS-CoV-2, is where the repertoires were released. Samples were obtained from the ongoing ImmuneRACE study (first 160 participants) and from approximately 1,200 subjects provided by 6 global collaborators. Deeply sampled blood TCRbeta repertoires from subjects exposed to, actively infected with, or recovered from COVID-19 were included in the dataset. HLA class I and class II types, where available, came from metadata supplied by the sample provider rather than from assay-based typing.

One collaborating source in Seattle enrolled patients while the patients were actively infected and followed the patients over time throughout the course of disease. Whole blood was collected in K2EDTA tubes by collaborating institutions according to the institutions' own protocols. For TCRbeta analysis, collaborator samples were shipped as frozen whole blood, as isolated PBMCs, or as DNA extracted from either sample type. The immunoSEQ Assay, a bias-controlled multiplex PCR, was used to amplify TCRbeta CDR3 regions from genomic DNA. From the authors' description of their analysis: The number of nucleated cells in each sample was estimated by amplification of reference gene primers within the assay. To quantify the absolute abundance of each unique TCRbeta CDR3 rearrangement, sequence reads were collapsed and filtered. For each sample, productive Simpson clonality was calculated as the square root of Simpson's diversity index over productive rearrangements. As stored in TCRdb, this immuneACCESS dataset retains in-frame rearrangements with V and J assigned. A fraction of the clones does not appear; measured against another copy, unresolved V genes explain less than half of the discrepancy, and the remainder lacks a known reason. V and J calls and clone size are given by that table; D and trimming were obtained from the DNA. The sample table records about 210,000 clones; approximately 80% of these occur just once. The leading ten clones occupy roughly 7.8% of the sample.

Reading from cysteine to phenylalanine, the CDR3 counts 16 amino acids. Only CDR3 DNA remains: 48 bases, in frame from the first base. Via the germline V gene, CDR1 is SGHRS and CDR2 YFSETQ. Here V drops 3 bases and J drops 1 base, and the junction holds 7 bases not matched to any gene. For this clone: Its specific antigen is unknown. Qualities for individual bases were not recorded, and no much larger clone is one base off.

Results the study describes overall, beyond this receptor: The quantity of clinical and demographic metadata differed by source and by participant and was supplied without curation.

This TCR was recovered from a woman aged 80 or older with COVID-19, enrolled during active disease. The sample consisted of peripheral blood. This receptor chain uses TRBV5-1 and TRBJ2-5; TRBD2 fits 9 bases in the junction. In nucleotides, the sequence is TGCGCCAGCAGCTCGGCGGGGGGGCCTACCCAAGAGACCCAGTACTTC. Its amino acids are CASSSAGGPTQETQYF. The variable domain in full, with residues beyond the CDR3 obtained from the reference TRBV5-1 and TRBJ2-5 genes, is KAGVTQTPRYLIKTRGQQVTLSCSPISGHRSVSWYQQTPGQGLQFLFEYFSETQRNKGNFPGRFSGRQFSNSRSEMNVSTLELGDSALYLCASSSAGGPTQETQYFGPGTRLLVL.